One sample yielded the 26 T cell receptor beta chains listed below, sequenced in a study of shared clonotypes between healthy human individuals. Sequencing used immunoSEQ multiplex PCR; TCRdb keeps in-frame clones, though not all of them. The table records roughly 400,000 clones, roughly 96% of them present only once. Sequencing used memory CD8+ T cells sorted from blood. Documented subset: CD45RO+ cells pooled with CCR7-negative TemRA cells. The receptors were gathered from a man between 25 and 39 years old in good health.

CDR3 DNA sequence: TGTGCCAGCAGTGCACCGGGGACGGATACGCAGTATTTT. This gives the protein CASSAPGTDTQYF. The gene calls are TRBV6-1 and TRBJ2-3; D may be TRBD1 or TRBD2 (5 bases each). The CDR3 sequence is 13 residues long. V was shortened by 4 bases and J by 6 bases, with 11 bases between the two germline ends. Per germline, CDR1 MNHNS and CDR2 SASEGT.

This clone was picked up one time. The V call is TRBV10-3, the J call TRBJ2-3; 7 bases are a match to TRBD1. The CDR3 runs to 17 residues. Trimming took 4 bases from V and 0 from J; bases not matched to a gene: 10. The germline CDR1 and CDR2 sequences are ENHRY and SYGVKD. CDR3 DNA sequence: TGTGCCATCAGTGGGACAGGTCCCGACAAGAGCACAGATACGCAGTATTTT. Its translation is CAISGTGPDKSTDTQYF.

This rearrangement joins TRBV6-6 to TRBJ1-5; the D gene is possibly TRBD1 (5 bases). In germline, CDR1 is MNHNY, CDR2 SVGAGI (reference sequence). The CDR3 runs 14 residues. The V gene lost 2 bases and the J gene lost 10 bases, with 15 bases spanning the gap. CDR3 region: CASSYHPGTIPQHF. The CDR3 DNA is TGTGCCAGCAGTTACCACCCGGGGACGATTCCCCAGCATTTT.

In DNA form, the CDR3 reads TGCAGTGCTAGAGGGTGGGACGGCTACACCTTC. This codes for CSARGWDGYTF. The chain recombines TRBV20-1 with TRBJ1-2, with D perhaps TRBD1 (5 bases). CDR1 DFQATT and CDR2 SNEGSKA come from the germline V gene (reference sequence). The length of the CDR3 is 11 residues. V was pared by 1 base and J by 8 bases, with 8 bases between.

The rearrangement joins TRBV19 to TRBJ1-3; D might be TRBD1 (6 bases). V lost 6 bases and J 0 bases, leaving 9 bases between the germline ends. Germline lookup yields CDR1 LNHDA and CDR2 SQIVND (reference sequence). The length of the CDR3 is 14 residues. The CDR3 DNA reads as TGTGCCAGTAGAACAGGGAGCTCTGGAAACACCATATATTTT. It is translated as CASRTGSSGNTIYF. Full variable domain (outside the CDR3, taken from reference TRBV19 and TRBJ1-3): DGGITQSPKYLFRKEGQNVTLSCEQNLNHDAMYWYRQDPGQGLRLIYYSQIVNDFQKGDIAEGYSVSREKKESFPLTVTSAQKNPTAFYLCASRTGSSGNTIYFGEGSWLTVV.

V gene TRBV20-1 combines with J gene TRBJ2-2; D is uncertain. There are 11 residues in the CDR3. In germline, CDR1 is DFQATT, CDR2 SNEGSKA (reference sequence). V was cut by 5 bases and J by 3 bases, with 4 bases left in between. The CDR3, as DNA: TGCAGTGCTCACTACACCGGGGAGCTGTTTTTT. Translation gives CSAHYTGELFF.

The genes are TRBV6-1 and TRBJ2-1, with D hard to call. CDR1 MNHNS and CDR2 SASEGT come from the germline V gene. Between the trimmed V and J ends, which lost 7 bases and 4 bases, there was a span of 17 bases. The CDR3 has 15 amino acids. The CDR3 region is CASMAPMAVYNEQFF. The CDR3 DNA follows: TGTGCCAGCATGGCCCCCATGGCCGTGTACAATGAGCAGTTCTTC.

V usage is TRBV6-5 and J usage is TRBJ1-5, with D maybe TRBD1 (6 bases). The CDR3 has 13 residues. V lost 6 bases and J lost 4, with 10 bases in between. From germline, CDR1 is MNHEY and CDR2 SVGAGI. CDR3 loop: CASRQGQNQPQHF. The CDR3 DNA sequence: TGTGCCAGCAGACAGGGTCAGAATCAGCCCCAGCATTTT.

This clone was recorded only once. The chain links TRBV6-1 to TRBJ1-2, with no clear D. The CDR3 loop spans 13 amino acids. The V end was cut by 2 bases, the J end by 4 bases, with 8 bases between. Germline assignment: CDR1 MNHNS and CDR2 SASEGT. CDR3 DNA sequence: TGTGCCAGCAGTGAATCAGGCCGCTATGGCTACACCTTC. It is translated as CASSESGRYGYTF.

This chain uses TRBV2 with TRBJ2-7; TRBD2 is a possible D gene (6 bases). V lost 6 bases to trimming and J lost 2 bases, with 14 bases between them. Germline loops: CDR1 SNHLY, CDR2 FYNNEI. The CDR3 is made up of 14 amino acids. In nucleotides, the CDR3 is TGTGCCAGCAGCAGGGAGGACGGTGCCTACGAGCAGTACTTC. Protein: CASSREDGAYEQYF.

This clone was seen a single time. Other DNA variants within this sample encode the same CDR3. DNA for the CDR3: TGCGCCAGCAGCCGACGGGACAGCCAAGAGACCCAGTACTTC. Translation: CASSRRDSQETQYF. The chain joins TRBV5-1 to TRBJ2-5, with 7 bases aligning to TRBD1. This CDR3 has 14 residues. With 4 bases clipped from V and 1 base from J, the junction kept 4 bases outside the gene matches. CDR1 and CDR2 from the germline V gene are SGHRS and YFSETQ. The complete variable domain, with remaining parts taken from reference TRBV5-1 and TRBJ2-5, reads KAGVTQTPRYLIKTRGQQVTLSCSPISGHRSVSWYQQTPGQGLQFLFEYFSETQRNKGNFPGRFSGRQFSNSRSEMNVSTLELGDSALYLCASSRRDSQETQYFGPGTRLLVL.

The sample holds one count of this clone. The CDR3 spells CASSLDRGLPTYGYTF. The CDR3, as DNA: TGTGCCAGCAGCTTGGACAGGGGGCTCCCCACCTATGGCTACACCTTC. V usage is TRBV5-6 and J usage is TRBJ1-2; 9 nucleotides agree with TRBD1. CDR1 SGHDT and CDR2 YYEEEE come from the germline V gene. Trimming at V came to 0 bases and at J to 4 bases, leaving 7 bases not matched to a gene. CDR3 length: 16 amino acids. The full variable domain, its missing parts supplied by reference TRBV5-6 and TRBJ1-2, is DAGVTQSPTHLIKTRGQQVTLRCSPKSGHDTVSWYQQALGQGPQFIFQYYEEEERQRGNFPDRFSGHQFPNYSSELNVNALLLGDSALYLCASSLDRGLPTYGYTFGSGTRLTVV.

The rearrangement uses TRBV28 and TRBJ2-3; 8 bases line up with TRBD2. Germline lookup yields CDR1 MDHEN and CDR2 SYDVKM. V trimming: 7 bases; J trimming: 4 bases; junction bases outside the gene matches: 7. This CDR3 has 14 amino acids. The CDR3 reads CASNRREGPDTQYF. In DNA form, the CDR3 reads TGTGCCAGCAACCGACGGGAGGGGCCAGATACGCAGTATTTT.

The J gene is TRBJ2-7, the V gene TRBV5-6; tentative D call: TRBD1 (6 bases). This CDR3 has 14 residues. V was cut by 2 bases and J by 2 bases, with 11 bases left in between. Germline CDR1 SGHDT, CDR2 YYEEEE. The DNA of the CDR3 is TGTGCCAGCAGCTTCGGGACAAGCACCTACGAGCAGTACTTC. Amino acid sequence: CASSFGTSTYEQYF.

The chain combines TRBV28 with TRBJ2-1, with D possibly TRBD2 on 5 matching bases. The CDR3 has 16 amino acids. Germline CDR1 MDHEN, CDR2 SYDVKM. Between the trimmed V and J ends, which lost 4 bases and 1 base, there was a span of 14 bases. The CDR3 DNA follows: TGTGCCAGCAGTTCCTTGCGGGCAAAATCCTACAATGAGCAGTTCTTC. Its translation: CASSSLRAKSYNEQFF.

The V call is TRBV25-1, the J call TRBJ2-3; 9 bases align to TRBD1. Germline CDR1 MGHDK, CDR2 SYGVNS. This CDR3 contains 15 residues. J gave up 8 bases and V 6 bases, and 12 bases lay outside the gene matches. The CDR3 protein is CASRQGALPSSTQYF. CDR3 coding DNA: TGTGCCAGCAGACAGGGGGCGCTCCCTTCGAGTACGCAGTATTTT.

V usage is TRBV29-1 and J usage is TRBJ1-1; D is undetermined. The germline V and J ends were trimmed by 3 bases and 6 bases, with 8 bases remaining between them. CDR3 length: 11 amino acids. CDR1 is SQVTM and CDR2 is ANQGSEA in the germline V gene. The CDR3 nucleotides read TGCAGCGTTGAGATCTACGCTGAAGCTTTCTTT. Translation: CSVEIYAEAFF.

The chain uses TRBV7-9 and TRBJ2-1; a weak D match, TRBD2 (5 bases). This CDR3 is built from 16 residues. Germline V gene data show CDR1 as SEHNR and CDR2 as FQNEAQ (reference sequence). Trimming left V 1 base short and J 1 base short, with 11 bases between. CDR3 coding DNA: TGTGCCAGCAGCTTAGGAGACTACTCATCCTACAATGAGCAGTTCTTC. Translation gives CASSLGDYSSYNEQFF.

The genes are TRBV28 and TRBJ2-7; TRBD1 agrees at 12 bases. Germline CDR1 MDHEN, CDR2 SYDVKM. V lost 4 bases, J lost 9 bases, and 7 bases stayed unmatched. CDR3 length: 14 residues. CDR3 coding DNA: TGTGCCAGCAGTTGGGGACAGGGGGCGGTCGGGCAGTACTTC. Translation: CASSWGQGAVGQYF.

V is TRBV2 and J is TRBJ2-1; 11 bases line up with TRBD2. CDR1 is SNHLY, CDR2 FYNNEI, per germline. V trimming: 6 bases; J trimming: 9 bases; junction bases outside the gene matches: 10. This CDR3 region has 15 residues. CDR3: CASRAASGRRGEQFF. In DNA, the CDR3 is TGTGCCAGCAGGGCCGCTAGCGGGAGGAGGGGTGAGCAGTTCTTC.

The rearrangement joins TRBV6-5 to TRBJ1-2; 7 positions match TRBD1. V was pared by 4 bases and J by 5 bases, with 1 base of the junction left unmatched. The CDR3 is made up of 12 amino acids. CDR1 MNHEY and CDR2 SVGAGI come from the germline V gene. CDR3 bases: TGTGCCAGCAGTTCGACAGGGTATGGCTACACCTTC. This codes for CASSSTGYGYTF.

CDR3 DNA: TGTGCCAGCAGCTTAAAACGGACAGATACGCAGTATTTT. Translating gives CASSLKRTDTQYF. V gene TRBV7-2 combines with J gene TRBJ2-3; the D is unclear. Germline CDR1 reads SGHTA; CDR2 reads FQGNSA. The CDR3 sequence is 13 residues long. The V and J ends lost 2 bases and 3 bases respectively, with 6 bases between them.

The genes are TRBV5-5 and TRBJ2-2; tentatively, D is TRBD1 (7 bases). This CDR3 has 14 residues. Trimming cost V 3 bases and J 5 bases, with 11 bases left between them. Germline lookup yields CDR1 SGHKS and CDR2 YYEKEE (reference sequence). CDR3 residues: CASSYAGQTGELFF. The CDR3 DNA reads TGTGCCAGCAGCTACGCGGGACAGACCGGGGAGCTGTTTTTT.

This clone appeared a single time. This rearrangement joins TRBV5-1 to TRBJ2-5; D uncertain. With 0 bases removed from V and 5 bases from J, the gap between germline ends came to 8 bases. Looked up from germline, CDR1 is SGHRS and CDR2 is YFSETQ. The CDR3 consists of 13 residues. The CDR3 bases are TGCGCCAGCAGCTTGGGGAAAGGGGAGACCCAGTACTTC. Its translation is CASSLGKGETQYF.

This chain links TRBV6-6 with TRBJ1-4; no clear D gene. CDR3 length: 16 residues. Trimming took 2 bases from V and 1 from J, leaving 11 bases between them. Germline-derived CDR1 and CDR2 are MNHNY and SVGAGI (reference sequence). CDR3 loop: CASSYLAGRTNEKLFF. The CDR3 nucleotides read TGTGCCAGCAGTTACCTTGCCGGGAGAACTAATGAAAAACTGTTTTTT.

The chain joins TRBV6-1 to TRBJ2-3, with 11 bases identical to TRBD2. Germline lookup yields CDR1 MNHNS and CDR2 SASEGT. Losses at the gene ends were 2 bases for V and 4 bases for J; bases not matched to a gene: 2. This CDR3 is built from 15 residues. CDR3 DNA: TGTGCCAGCAGTGAAATAGCGGGAGGGCCAGATACGCAGTATTTT. Amino acid sequence: CASSEIAGGPDTQYF.